This T cell receptor (beta chain) originates from a study of T cells in Graves' hyperthyroidism and ophthalmopathy. Concerning this clonotype: The target antigen is unknown.

Using RNA transcripts as the source, TCR beta CDR3 regions were amplified. When the TCR CDR3 underwent first-round RT-PCR, the HTBI primer set was used. TCRdb processed the multiplex PCR reads anew with MiXCR; each CDR3 protein has one entry. The table has a few hundred thousand distinct CDR3 sequences, 46% seen once; the top ten hold around 8%. Whole-study findings and limits: Within blood appeared most thyroid clonotypes that had expanded above 0.001.

Patients were aged 18 to 65, had disease duration under 2 months, and had newly diagnosed hyperthyroidism. Sequencing used peripheral blood or thyroid tissue (not recorded which). The source is a woman under 30 with Graves' hyperthyroidism.

CDR3 residues: CASSEWGQGGNEQFF. The DNA for the CDR3 is TGTGCCAGCAGCGAGTGGGGACAGGGTGGCAATGAGCAGTTCTTC. The J gene is TRBJ2-1, the V gene TRBV9; 9 positions match TRBD1. From germline, CDR1 is SGDLS and CDR2 YYNGEE. The junction had 7 bases not matched to a gene; V was cut back by 3 bases and J by 6 bases. The CDR3 is 15 residues long.